A single sample is the source of the 12 T cell receptor beta chains below, sequenced in a study of control samples from healthy donors and cancer patients. Produced via immunoSEQ multiplex PCR; TCRdb's table is partial and in-frame only. The sample holds fewer than 40,000 clones, 80% to 95% seen once. Sequencing used PBMCs. The receptor set was obtained from a middle-aged man with colorectal cancer.

The chain carries TRBV6-5 and TRBJ2-3; D perhaps matches TRBD2 (7 bases). The CDR3 has 15 residues. In germline, CDR1 is MNHEY, CDR2 SVGAGI. The V and J ends lost 5 bases and 4 bases respectively, with 16 bases between them. Here the CDR3 reads CASSLEGGRADTQYF. CDR3 bases: TGTGCCAGCAGTCTTGAGGGGGGGAGGGCAGATACGCAGTATTTT.

The J gene is TRBJ1-2, the V gene TRBV19, with a tentative D call TRBD1 (5 bases). V lost 8 bases, J lost 3 bases, and 13 bases lay in between. Germline CDR1 and CDR2: LNHDA and SQIVND (reference sequence). The CDR3 has 13 residues. CDR3: CASQRDRDYGYTF. The CDR3 DNA sequence: TGTGCCAGTCAGCGTGACAGAGACTATGGCTACACCTTC. The variable domain in full, with the rest retrieved from reference TRBV19 and TRBJ1-2, is DGGITQSPKYLFRKEGQNVTLSCEQNLNHDAMYWYRQDPGQGLRLIYYSQIVNDFQKGDIAEGYSVSREKKESFPLTVTSAQKNPTAFYLCASQRDRDYGYTFGSGTRLTVV.

V gene TRBV2 combines with J gene TRBJ2-5; 11 bases are a match to TRBD2. Germline CDR1 is SNHLY and CDR2 is FYNNEI. The V segment lost 5 bases and the J segment 4 bases; nucleotides outside the gene matches: 3. The CDR3 runs to 14 residues. This chain's CDR3 is CASSRLAGGETQYF. The CDR3 DNA follows: TGTGCCAGCAGTCGGCTAGCGGGGGGAGAGACCCAGTACTTC.

V gene TRBV21-1 combines with J gene TRBJ2-4; the DNA was not compared with TRBD1, the D call given in the table. TRBV21-1 is classified as a pseudogene. The CDR3 totals 16 residues. This CDR3 is CASSPRDICPKNIQYF. In DNA, the CDR3 is TGTGCCAGCAGCCCAAGAGACATTTGTCCCAAAAACATTCAGTACTTC.

The chain employs TRBV5-1 and TRBJ1-2; the D is unclear. The CDR3 runs to 14 residues. Germline CDR1 reads SGHRS; CDR2 reads YFSETQ. Trimming stripped 7 bases from V and 0 bases from J, with 13 bases between. The CDR3 loop is CASHRADPNYGYTF. The DNA for the CDR3 is TGCGCCAGCCACCGTGCAGACCCTAACTATGGCTACACCTTC.

This chain connects TRBV6-5 to TRBJ1-4; D gene unclear. V lost 0 bases to trimming and J lost 8 bases, with 16 bases between them. The CDR3 length is 16 residues. The germline CDR1 and CDR2 sequences are MNHEY and SVGAGI. The CDR3 spells CASSYSAGEGLEKLFF. The CDR3 DNA follows: TGTGCCAGCAGTTACTCCGCCGGAGAGGGTTTGGAAAAACTGTTTTTT.

This chain joins TRBV7-9 and TRBJ2-6; D gene uncertain. Trimming took 1 base from V and 4 from J, leaving 8 bases between them. This CDR3 comprises 15 residues. CDR1 and CDR2 (germline): SEHNR, FQNEAQ (reference sequence). The CDR3 reads CASSLEGLGANVLTF. The CDR3 nucleotides read TGTGCCAGCAGCTTAGAGGGTCTGGGGGCCAACGTCCTGACTTTC.

This chain links TRBV19 with TRBJ1-1; D is unclear. This CDR3 spans 14 amino acids. V was pared by 3 bases and J by 4 bases, with 12 bases between. CDR1 and CDR2 (germline): LNHDA, SQIVND (reference sequence). The CDR3 here is CASSMNLGSTEAFF. In nucleotides, the CDR3 is TGTGCCAGTAGTATGAATCTGGGGAGCACTGAAGCTTTCTTT.

In DNA form, the CDR3 reads TGTGCCAGCAGTGTTCGGGTAAATCAGCCCCAGCATTTT. Translated, it gives CASSVRVNQPQHF. The chain uses TRBV2 and TRBJ1-5, with unresolved D. Trimming removed 4 bases from V and 4 bases from J, with 8 bases in between. Germline V gives CDR1 SNHLY, CDR2 FYNNEI. This CDR3 has 13 amino acids.

This sequence joins TRBV30 and TRBJ1-2; maybe TRBD1 (5 bases). Germline CDR1 and CDR2: GTSNPN and SVGIG (reference sequence). V lost 2 bases and J 8 bases, leaving 12 bases between the germline ends. The CDR3 contains 12 residues. CDR3: CAWSFRAGGYTF. The CDR3 bases are TGTGCCTGGAGTTTCAGGGCGGGCGGCTACACCTTC. Complete variable domain (other parts from reference TRBV30 and TRBJ1-2): SQTIHQWPATLVQPVGSPLSLECTVEGTSNPNLYWYRQAAGRGLQLLFYSVGIGQISSEVPQNLSASRPQDRQFILSSKKLLLSDSGFYLCAWSFRAGGYTFGSGTRLTVV.

The chain is built from TRBV5-6 and TRBJ2-1; the match to TRBD1 covers 9 bases. V shed 0 bases, J shed 8 bases, and the junction held 6 bases outside the gene matches. The CDR3 contains 15 residues. The germline CDR1 and CDR2 sequences are SGHDT and YYEEEE. The CDR3 nucleotides read TGTGCCAGCAGCTTGGATACAGGGGGCGGCGATGAGCAGTTCTTC. Translating gives CASSLDTGGGDEQFF.

J is TRBJ2-2 and V is TRBV19, with D perhaps matching TRBD2 (6 bases). The CDR3 has 14 amino acids. CDR1 and CDR2 from the germline V gene are LNHDA and SQIVND (reference sequence). With 6 bases removed from V and 3 bases from J, the gap between germline ends came to 11 bases. Here the CDR3 reads CASRRDFYTGELFF. Here the CDR3 DNA reads TGTGCCAGTAGACGGGACTTCTACACCGGGGAGCTGTTTTTT.